This T cell receptor (beta chain) was recovered during a study of cytomegalovirus exposure and HLA in healthy donors. Study conclusions and caveats: A later analysis revealed that TCR association rates differed between HLA loci, peaking at DRB1 and bottoming out at HLA-C. Most observed TCR sequences were rare, whereas some public TCRs were detected in many donors. Exclusion applied to some V segments, including TRBV6-2 and TRBV6-3, as they were indistinguishable.

Primers included in the PCR were 60 Vbeta and 13 Jbeta primers. The method was immunoSEQ multiplex PCR; TCRdb's version includes in-frame clones alone and lacks a portion of them. The table lists about 120,000 clones, about 72% of them singletons. With regard to this clone: Its antigen is not identified.

The germline gives CDR1 MDHEN, CDR2 SYDVKM. V was shortened by 3 bases and J by 1 base, with 12 bases between the two germline ends. The CDR3 is 15 residues long. The sequence derives from a man aged 45-60 years in good health and CMV-seropositive. Input material: PBMCs. J is TRBJ2-5 and V is TRBV28; possible D gene TRBD1, 5 bases. CDR3 amino acids: CASSFAGRFQETQYF. The CDR3 DNA reads TGTGCCAGCAGTTTCGCAGGGCGATTCCAAGAGACCCAGTACTTC.